These 18 T cell receptor beta chains share one sample of origin, sequenced in a study of T cells in Graves' hyperthyroidism and ophthalmopathy. It was RNA transcripts that yielded the amplified TCR beta CDR3 regions. Carried out on the TCR CDR3, a first-round RT-PCR used the HTBI primer set. TCRdb reprocessed the multiplex PCR reads via MiXCR and lists one record per CDR3 protein. The sample contains 350,000 to 400,000 distinct CDR3 sequences, less than 20% of which appear only once. The source material was blood. The receptors shown here come from a man aged 18 to 35 with Graves' ophthalmopathy.

This chain uses TRBV5-4 with TRBJ2-5; D unclear. Germline loops: CDR1 SGHNT, CDR2 YYREEE (reference sequence). Trimming shortened V by 3 bases and J by 12 bases, and 18 bases separated the two germline ends. This CDR3 region has 13 residues. This CDR3 is CASSWDLIGPEYF. CDR3 nucleotides: TGTGCCAGCAGCTGGGATCTGATAGGGCCTGAGTACTTC.

This clonotype was counted at least ten times. The V gene is TRBV3-1, the J gene TRBJ2-7; TRBD1 agrees at 10 bases. The CDR3 is 16 amino acids. V lost 1 base to trimming and J lost 3 bases; unmatched junction nucleotides: 6. The germline gives CDR1 LGHDT, CDR2 YNNKEL (reference sequence). This CDR3 is CASSQGSGTGDYEQYF. DNA of the CDR3: TGTGCCAGCAGCCAAGGTTCCGGGACAGGGGACTACGAGCAGTACTTC.

This clonotype was observed a handful of times. This sequence joins TRBV14 and TRBJ2-1; 9 positions match TRBD2. CDR3 length equals 15 residues. Losses at the gene ends were 4 bases for V and 8 bases for J; bases not matched to a gene: 9. Germline V gene data show CDR1 as SGHDN and CDR2 as FVKESK. This chain's CDR3 is CASSLAGASGDEQFF. The CDR3 nucleotides read TGTGCCAGCAGCCTAGCGGGGGCCTCTGGCGATGAGCAGTTCTTC.

The table lists this clonotype with many counts. The chain has TRBV6-2 or TRBV6-3 and TRBJ2-1; the D is unclear. V lost 6 bases and J lost 4, with 7 bases in between. The germline CDR1 and CDR2 sequences are MNHEY and SVGEGT. The CDR3 extends over 12 amino acids. The CDR3 region is CASRTWYNEQFF. CDR3 bases: TGTGCCAGCAGGACGTGGTACAATGAGCAGTTCTTC.

This clonotype showed up many times. This chain uses TRBV10-3 with TRBJ2-3; 15 nucleotides match TRBD2. This CDR3 spans 17 amino acids. V shed 3 bases and J 4 bases; nucleotides not matched to a gene: 5. Germline CDR1 is ENHRY and CDR2 is SYGVKD. The CDR3 spells CAISDGTSGGLADTQYF. CDR3 bases: TGTGCCATCAGTGACGGGACTAGCGGGGGGCTGGCAGATACGCAGTATTTT.

About this clonotype: This could be a read error, since a much larger clone is one nucleotide away. This rearrangement joins TRBV6-1 to TRBJ2-1; TRBD2 matches 8 bases. Germline CDR1 is MNHNS and CDR2 is SASEGT. The CDR3 extends over 13 amino acids. V was clipped by 2 bases and J by 6 bases; unmatched bases: 0. For the CDR3, the DNA is TGTGCCAGCAGTGAACTAGCGGGCAATGAGCAGTTCTTC. The encoded protein is CASSELAGNEQFF.

This clonotype was counted many times. For the CDR3, the DNA is TGTGCCCGAGCAGTAGGGGGGGTCACAAGGAATGAGCAGTTCTTC. It yields the protein CARAVGGVTRNEQFF. J is TRBJ2-1 and V is TRBV2; D perhaps matches TRBD2 (7 bases). The CDR3 consists of 15 residues. From germline, CDR1 is SNHLY and CDR2 FYNNEI. The V end lost 11 bases, the J end lost 7 bases, and 24 bases lay between the germline ends.

J is TRBJ2-7 and V is TRBV28; D gene unclear. Germline assignment: CDR1 MDHEN and CDR2 SYDVKM. The CDR3 spans 14 residues. The ends were cut back, 2 bases at V and 3 bases at J, with 11 bases in the middle. Here the CDR3 reads CASSLTTFRYEQYF. The DNA of the CDR3 is TGTGCCAGCAGTTTAACAACTTTCCGCTACGAGCAGTACTTC.

This clonotype was seen ten or more times. The chain uses TRBV27 and TRBJ1-1, with D perhaps TRBD1 (6 bases). CDR3 length: 14 residues. CDR1 and CDR2 (germline): MNHEY, SMNVEV (reference sequence). V gave up 5 bases and J gave up 4 bases, with 14 bases separating them. In nucleotides, the CDR3 is TGTGCCAGCAGTGGAGGGGGGCTTGGCACTGAAGCTTTCTTT. Translation: CASSGGGLGTEAFF.

V usage is TRBV5-1 and J usage is TRBJ1-6; D is undetermined. The CDR3 sequence is 16 residues long. The V and J ends lost 2 bases and 3 bases respectively, with 12 bases between them. Germline V gene data show CDR1 as SGHRS and CDR2 as YFSETQ. Here the CDR3 reads CASSFTSRNYNSPLHF. The DNA of the CDR3 is TGCGCCAGCAGCTTCACTTCACGAAACTATAATTCACCCCTCCACTTT.

This clonotype occurred a few times. This sequence joins TRBV14 and TRBJ2-7, with D unclear. The germline V gene encodes CDR1 SGHDN and CDR2 FVKESK. This CDR3 is built from 15 residues. V dropped 2 bases and J dropped 2 bases, with 13 bases sitting between them. The CDR3 region has the DNA TGTGCCAGCAGCCAACTCAGTAGCCAAACCTACGAGCAGTACTTC. Translation gives CASSQLSSQTYEQYF.

This clonotype was counted many times. This chain uses TRBV12-3 or TRBV12-4 with TRBJ1-2, with D maybe TRBD1 (5 bases). The CDR3 is made up of 15 amino acids. V shed 5 bases and J shed 0 bases, with 13 bases lying between them. CDR3 loop: CASSATDPANYGYTF. The CDR3 DNA reads as TGTGCCAGCAGTGCGACAGACCCCGCTAACTATGGCTACACCTTC.

The sample holds many counts of this clonotype. The chain employs TRBV9 and TRBJ1-1; D remains unclear. Trimming stripped 0 bases from V and 6 bases from J, with 12 bases between. The CDR3 extends over 14 amino acids. In germline, CDR1 is SGDLS, CDR2 YYNGEE. The DNA for the CDR3 is TGTGCCAGCAGCGTAGGAGGGCGGTATGCTGAAGCTTTCTTT. Amino acids: CASSVGGRYAEAFF.

The chain recombines TRBV19 with TRBJ1-1; no definite D call. This CDR3 spans 14 amino acids. Germline CDR1 is LNHDA and CDR2 is SQIVND (reference sequence). The germline V and J ends were trimmed by 5 bases and 0 bases, with 10 bases remaining between them. The CDR3 bases are TGTGCCAGTAGTCCCATAAATGTGAACACTGAAGCTTTCTTT. Amino acid sequence: CASSPINVNTEAFF.

This clonotype showed up many times. This chain joins TRBV20-1 and TRBJ1-2; the D gene is possibly TRBD1 (5 bases). Per the germline V gene, CDR1 is DFQATT and CDR2 is SNEGSKA (reference sequence). The CDR3 runs 11 residues. With 5 bases removed from V and 4 bases from J, the gap between germline ends came to 8 bases. The CDR3 DNA is TGCAGTGCTGGGACGGCCTATGGCTACACCTTC. Its protein is CSAGTAYGYTF.

This clonotype was found a few times. One end of the junction varies from germline; a read error may be responsible. The rearrangement joins TRBV2 to TRBJ1-4; D unclear. Germline CDR1 is SNHLY and CDR2 is FYNNEI. This CDR3 has 16 amino acids. The CDR3 bases are TGTGCCCGCAGTGACCCGGCGGAATCCACTAATGAAAAACTGTTTTTT. Its protein product is CARSDPAESTNEKLFF.

This clonotype was detected many times. The chain has TRBV4-1 and TRBJ2-7; 7 bases map to TRBD1. Trimming removed 3 bases from V and 5 bases from J; junction bases left unmatched: 7. The CDR3 spans 14 residues. Germline lookup yields CDR1 MGHRA and CDR2 YSYEKL. CDR3 sequence reads: CASSQAGTVNEQYF. In DNA form, the CDR3 reads TGCGCCAGCAGCCAGGCCGGGACAGTCAACGAGCAGTACTTC.

The chain employs TRBV20-1 and TRBJ2-5; 10 bases align to TRBD2. Germline V gives CDR1 DFQATT, CDR2 SNEGSKA (reference sequence). This CDR3 is built from 16 residues. Unmatched junction bases numbered 8, after V lost 3 bases and J lost 1 base. The CDR3 nucleotides are TGCAGTGCTAGTCCCGTGAGCGGGGGGGCCCAAGAGACCCAGTACTTC. It specifies CSASPVSGGAQETQYF.